One sample yielded the 15 T cell receptor beta chains listed below, sequenced in a study of T cell responses to AZD1222 COVID-19 vaccine (dated by TCRdb to the early 2020s). Libraries were built with the immunoSEQ multiplex PCR assay. The table was pulled from immuneACCESS by TCRdb, which kept in-frame rearrangements only. Such tables lose some clones; where checked, under half of the loss comes from unresolved V genes, and the rest has no known cause. The sample has 120,000 or so clones on record, about 88% of them singletons. The ten largest make up about 29% of the sample. This sample's time point label indicates: baseline before first vaccination. The sample was peripheral blood, taken on day 0 of AZD1222 vaccination. These receptors came from an adult in good health.

The rearrangement links TRBV18 to TRBJ1-1; 7 bases are shared with TRBD1. CDR3 size: 14 residues. Germline values: CDR1 KGHSH, CDR2 LQKENI. J was trimmed by 4 bases and V by 4 bases; bases with no gene match: 6. CDR3 residues: CASSLETGSTEAFF. CDR3 DNA sequence: TGTGCCAGCTCACTAGAGACAGGGAGCACTGAAGCTTTCTTT.

In its sample, this clone was seen once. The chain couples TRBV6-5 to TRBJ1-3, with a possible D match to TRBD1 (6 bases). The germline V gene encodes CDR1 MNHEY and CDR2 SVGAGI. This CDR3 is 16 amino acids long. V gave up 2 bases and J gave up 8 bases, with 19 bases separating them. The CDR3 protein is CASSYEGTLNGDTIYF. The CDR3 coding sequence is TGTGCCAGCAGTTACGAAGGGACACTCAATGGGGACACCATATATTTT.

The gene calls are TRBV6-4 and TRBJ1-5; D is uncertain. Between the trimmed V and J ends, which lost 0 bases and 9 bases, there was a span of 9 bases. This CDR3 is built from 13 residues. From germline, CDR1 is MRHNA and CDR2 SNTAGT. For the CDR3, the DNA is TGTGCCAGCAGTGACTCGATCGGGAGGCCCCAGCATTTT. It specifies CASSDSIGRPQHF.

V and J are TRBV7-2 and TRBJ2-1, with 9 bases identical to TRBD1. With 5 bases clipped from V and 10 bases from J, the junction kept 6 bases outside the gene matches. The germline V gene has CDR1 SGHTA and CDR2 FQGNSA. CDR3 size: 13 residues. The DNA for the CDR3 is TGTGCCAGCAGCCGTGGACAGGGGCACGAGCAGTTCTTC. It codes for CASSRGQGHEQFF.

V usage is TRBV20-1 and J usage is TRBJ1-5; D is ambiguous. The CDR3 totals 14 residues. Germline V gives CDR1 DFQATT, CDR2 SNEGSKA (reference sequence). V was shortened by 3 bases and J by 2 bases, with 11 bases between the two germline ends. The CDR3, as DNA: TGCAGTGCTAGTCGATTTCTGGGCAATCAGCCCCAGCATTTT. This translates into CSASRFLGNQPQHF.

The chain couples TRBV15 to TRBJ1-3; D call uncertain. The V and J ends lost 5 bases and 4 bases respectively, with 6 bases between them. Germline values: CDR1 LNHNV, CDR2 YYDKDF (reference sequence). The length of the CDR3 is 12 residues. In DNA, the CDR3 is TGTGCCACCAGCCTGGACGGAAACACCATATATTTT. Its translation is CATSLDGNTIYF.

This rearrangement joins TRBV3-1 (or the pseudogene TRBV3-2) to TRBJ2-2; no firm D call. In germline, CDR1 is LGHDT, CDR2 YNNKEL (reference sequence). With 2 bases removed from V and 5 bases from J, the gap between germline ends came to 6 bases. The CDR3 has 13 amino acids. CDR3 region: CASSQQSTGELFF. The CDR3 DNA is TGTGCCAGCAGCCAACAGAGTACCGGGGAGCTGTTTTTT.

The chain recombines TRBV5-5 with TRBJ1-2, with D possibly TRBD1 on 6 matching bases. Germline lookup yields CDR1 SGHKS and CDR2 YYEKEE (reference sequence). Trimming took off 0 bases at V and 13 bases at J, with 25 bases between the two ends. CDR3 length: 16 amino acids. In nucleotides, the CDR3 is TGTGCCAGCAGCTTGGACCCAGGCAGGGTTGATCAAGGGGGCACCTTC. The encoded protein is CASSLDPGRVDQGGTF.

V usage is TRBV4-2 and J usage is TRBJ2-3; TRBD1 is a possible D gene (6 bases). Germline V CDR1 and CDR2: LGHNA, YNFKEQ. This CDR3 contains 14 residues. Trimming took off 1 base at V and 2 bases at J, with 7 bases between the two ends. The DNA of the CDR3 is TGTGCCAGCAGCCAAGGGACAGCCACAGATACGCAGTATTTT. Its protein is CASSQGTATDTQYF.

The chain joins TRBV27 to TRBJ2-2; D is undetermined. The CDR3 contains 13 residues. V lost 6 bases and J 7 bases, leaving 12 bases between the germline ends. The germline V gene has CDR1 MNHEY and CDR2 SMNVEV (reference sequence). In DNA form, the CDR3 reads TGTGCCAGCAGGGTCTCAAACCACGGGGAGCTGTTTTTT. The encoded protein is CASRVSNHGELFF.

This rearrangement joins TRBV7-9 to TRBJ1-2; TRBD1 matches at 7 bases. The CDR3 sequence is 12 residues long. The V gene's germline CDR1 is SEHNR and CDR2 FQNEAQ (reference sequence). J gave up 5 bases and V 5 bases, and 2 bases lay outside the gene matches. CDR3 loop: CASSPQGYGYTF. CDR3 DNA sequence: TGTGCCAGCAGCCCACAGGGGTATGGCTACACCTTC. Filled out from reference TRBV7-9 and TRBJ1-2, the complete variable domain reads DTGVSQNPRHKITKRGQNVTFRCDPISEHNRLYWYRQTLGQGPEFLTYFQNEAQLEKSRLLSDRFSAERPKGSFSTLEIQRTEQGDSAMYLCASSPQGYGYTFGSGTRLTVV.

This sequence joins TRBV25-1 and TRBJ2-7; 8 nucleotides align to TRBD1. With 5 bases clipped from V and 3 bases from J, the junction kept 3 bases outside the gene matches. The CDR3 totals 13 residues. Germline CDR1 MGHDK, CDR2 SYGVNS. CDR3 sequence reads: CASSRTGIYEQYF. DNA of the CDR3: TGTGCCAGCAGTCGGACAGGGATCTACGAGCAGTACTTC.

This chain uses TRBV5-1 with TRBJ2-5; tentatively, D is TRBD2 (5 bases). Germline V CDR1 and CDR2: SGHRS, YFSETQ. V lost 4 bases and J lost 2, with 9 bases in between. The CDR3 is 13 amino acids. The CDR3 loop reads CASSEGLQETQYF. The CDR3 nucleotides are TGCGCCAGCAGCGAGGGATTACAAGAGACCCAGTACTTC.

The chain recombines TRBV25-1 with TRBJ1-2; 10 positions match TRBD1. The CDR3 consists of 13 residues. The V gene's germline CDR1 is MGHDK and CDR2 SYGVNS. Unmatched junction bases numbered 7, after V lost 6 bases and J lost 9 bases. The CDR3 here is CASSLGQGGSYTF. In DNA, the CDR3 is TGTGCCAGCAGCCTAGGACAGGGGGGCAGCTACACCTTC.

V gene TRBV25-1 combines with J gene TRBJ1-1, with 9 bases fitting TRBD1. V trimming: 3 bases; J trimming: 2 bases; junction bases outside the gene matches: 4. Germline CDR1 and CDR2: MGHDK and SYGVNS. The CDR3 length is 15 residues. The CDR3 loop reads CASSDPGQGNTEAFF. In DNA, the CDR3 is TGTGCCAGCAGTGATCCGGGACAGGGTAACACTGAAGCTTTCTTT. Together with reference TRBV25-1 and TRBJ1-1, the CDR3 gives the full variable domain: EADIYQTPRYLVIGTGKKITLECSQTMGHDKMYWYQQDPGMELHLIHYSYGVNSTEKGDLSSESTVSRIRTEHFPLTLESARPSHTSQYLCASSDPGQGNTEAFFGQGTRLTVV.